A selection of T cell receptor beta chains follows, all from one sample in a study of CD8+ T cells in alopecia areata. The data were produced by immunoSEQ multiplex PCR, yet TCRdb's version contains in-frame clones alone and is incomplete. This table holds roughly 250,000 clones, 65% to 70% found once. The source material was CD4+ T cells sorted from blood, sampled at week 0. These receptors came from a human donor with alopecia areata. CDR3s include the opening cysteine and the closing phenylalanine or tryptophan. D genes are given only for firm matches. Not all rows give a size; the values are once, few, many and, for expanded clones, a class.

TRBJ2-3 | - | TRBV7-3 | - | TGTGCCAGCAGCTTAAGCAGCGGCGCAGATACGCAGTATTTT | CASSLSSGADTQYF
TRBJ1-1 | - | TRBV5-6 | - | TGTGCCAGCAGCCCCGGTGTGAACACTGAAGCTTTCTTT | CASSPGVNTEAFF
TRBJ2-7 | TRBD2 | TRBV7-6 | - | TGTGCCAGCAGCGCCCGGGGGGACGAGCAGTACTTC | CASSARGDEQYF
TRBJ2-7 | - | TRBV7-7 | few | TGTGCTAGCACCTCAGGGTCCCGCCACGAGCAGTACTTC | CASTSGSRHEQYF
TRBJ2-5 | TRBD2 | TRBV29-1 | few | TGCAGCGTTGAACTAGCGGTCCAAGAGACCCAGTACTTC | CSVELAVQETQYF
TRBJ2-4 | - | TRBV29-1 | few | TGCAGCGTTCGCCAGGGGGGAAACATTCAGTACTTC | CSVRQGGNIQYF
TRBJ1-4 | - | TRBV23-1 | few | TGCGCCGAGAGATCGGGGGGCCCTAATGAAAAACTGTTTTTT | CAERSGGPNEKLFF
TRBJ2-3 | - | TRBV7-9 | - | TGTGCCAGCAGCCCCGGGACCCTCACAGATACGCAGTATTTT | CASSPGTLTDTQYF
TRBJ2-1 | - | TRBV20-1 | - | TGCAGTGCCCAGGGAAATGGGGAGCAGTTCTTC | CSAQGNGEQFF
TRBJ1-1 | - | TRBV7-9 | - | TGTGCCAGCAGCTGGGGTGCGGTCAACACTGAAGCTTTCTTT | CASSWGAVNTEAFF
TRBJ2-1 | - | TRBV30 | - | TGTGCCATCGACTTGAGCCATTACAATGAGCAGTTCTTC | CAIDLSHYNEQFF
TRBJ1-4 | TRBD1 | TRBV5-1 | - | TGCGCCAGCAGCGCCGGACAGGGAAACGAAAAACTGTTTTTT | CASSAGQGNEKLFF
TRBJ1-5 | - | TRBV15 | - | TGTGCCACCAGCAGAGGGCGAGTCAATCAGCCCCAGCATTTT | CATSRGRVNQPQHF
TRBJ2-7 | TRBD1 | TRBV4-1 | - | TGCGCCAGCAGCCAGTTAAGGACAGGAACAAAATACGAGCAGTACTTC | CASSQLRTGTKYEQYF
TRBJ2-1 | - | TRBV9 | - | TGTGCCAGCAGCGTAGCTCACGGGAGCCATGAGCAGTTCTTC | CASSVAHGSHEQFF
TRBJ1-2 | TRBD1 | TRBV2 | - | TGTGCCAGCAGTGAGGGACAGGGGATCAACTATGGCTACACCTTC | CASSEGQGINYGYTF
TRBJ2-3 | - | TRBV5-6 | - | TGTGCCAGCCTGACCCGGGCCGCAGATACGCAGTATTTT | CASLTRAADTQYF
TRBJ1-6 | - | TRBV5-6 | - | TGTGCCAGCAGCTCCGAGACGGGTCCCCTAATCTCACCCCTCCACTTT | CASSSETGPLISPLHF
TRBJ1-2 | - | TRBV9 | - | TGTGCCAGCAGCGGGGCCCTTCGCAGAACGCACTATGGCTACACCTTC | CASSGALRRTHYGYTF
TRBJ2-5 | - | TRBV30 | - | TGTGCCTGGGCAGACTTGGATCAAGAGACCCAGTACTTC | CAWADLDQETQYF
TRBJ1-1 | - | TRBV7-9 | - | TGTGCCAGCAGCCCAACAGGGAACACTGAAGCTTTCTTT | CASSPTGNTEAFF
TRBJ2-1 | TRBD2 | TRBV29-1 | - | TGCAGCGTTGTAAGCGGGGGATACAATGAGCAGTTCTTC | CSVVSGGYNEQFF
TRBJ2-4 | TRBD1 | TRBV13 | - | TGTGCCAGCAGGGACAGGGCTAAAAACATTCAGTACTTC | CASRDRAKNIQYF